This T cell receptor beta chain originates from a study of blood T cell repertoires in COVID-19. The wider study: COVID-19 samples collected from the United States, Italy and Spain covered acute and convalescent phases. The analysed material was cDNA or gDNA that came from T cells, B-cell-depleted T cells, or PBMCs.

In the original analysis: The authors estimated nucleated cell counts from reference gene primer amplification. Generated by immunoSEQ multiplex PCR, the TCRdb table keeps only in-frame clones and is missing some. Clone size and V and J calls were adopted from that table, with D and trimming inferred from the DNA. The table has 180,000 or so clones, 85% to 90% seen once. V lost 2 bases and J 3 bases, leaving 5 bases between the germline ends. The CDR3 runs 12 residues. The receptor was isolated from a person aged 65 to 85 with COVID-19, enrolled during active disease. The V gene is TRBV12-3 or TRBV12-4, the J gene TRBJ2-7, with D uncertain. Sequencing used peripheral blood. This CDR3 reads CASSLLLYEQYF. CDR3 bases: TGTGCCAGCAGTTTACTCCTCTACGAGCAGTACTTC.